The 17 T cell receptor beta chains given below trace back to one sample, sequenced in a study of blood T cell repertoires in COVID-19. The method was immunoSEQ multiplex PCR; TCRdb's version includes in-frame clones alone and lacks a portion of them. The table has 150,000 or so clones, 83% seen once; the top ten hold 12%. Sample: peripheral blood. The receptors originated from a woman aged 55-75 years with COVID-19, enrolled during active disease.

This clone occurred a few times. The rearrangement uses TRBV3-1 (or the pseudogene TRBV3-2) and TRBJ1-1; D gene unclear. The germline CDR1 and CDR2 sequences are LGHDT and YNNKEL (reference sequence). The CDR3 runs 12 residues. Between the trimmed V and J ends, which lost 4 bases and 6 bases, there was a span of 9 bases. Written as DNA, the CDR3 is TGTGCCAGCAGCCGTCCAGGCGCTGAAGCTTTCTTT. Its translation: CASSRPGAEAFF.

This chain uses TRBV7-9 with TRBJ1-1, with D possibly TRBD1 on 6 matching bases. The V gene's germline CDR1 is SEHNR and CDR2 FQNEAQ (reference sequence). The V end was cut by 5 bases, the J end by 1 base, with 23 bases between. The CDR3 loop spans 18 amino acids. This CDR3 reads CASSPRQANPLGNTEAFF. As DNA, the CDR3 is TGTGCCAGCAGCCCAAGACAGGCTAACCCCCTGGGGAACACTGAAGCTTTCTTT.

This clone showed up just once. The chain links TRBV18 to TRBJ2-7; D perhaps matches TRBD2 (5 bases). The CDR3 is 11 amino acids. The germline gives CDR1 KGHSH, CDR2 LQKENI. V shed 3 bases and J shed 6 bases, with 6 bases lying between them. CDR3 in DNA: TGTGCCAGCTCACCTGGGAGCGAGCAGTACGTC. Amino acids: CASSPGSEQYV.

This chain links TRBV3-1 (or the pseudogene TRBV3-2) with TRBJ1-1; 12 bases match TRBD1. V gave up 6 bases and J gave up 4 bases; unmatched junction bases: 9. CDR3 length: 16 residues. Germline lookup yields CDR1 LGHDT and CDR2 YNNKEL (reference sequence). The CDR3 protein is CASSSGTGGLGTEAFF. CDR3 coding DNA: TGTGCCAGCAGTTCCGGGACAGGGGGCCTGGGCACTGAAGCTTTCTTT.

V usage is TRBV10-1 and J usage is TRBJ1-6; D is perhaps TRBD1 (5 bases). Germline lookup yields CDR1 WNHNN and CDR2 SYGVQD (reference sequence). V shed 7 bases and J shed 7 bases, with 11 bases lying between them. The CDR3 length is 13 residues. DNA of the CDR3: TGCGCCAGCACATACGGACAAAATTCACCCCTCCACTTT. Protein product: CASTYGQNSPLHF.

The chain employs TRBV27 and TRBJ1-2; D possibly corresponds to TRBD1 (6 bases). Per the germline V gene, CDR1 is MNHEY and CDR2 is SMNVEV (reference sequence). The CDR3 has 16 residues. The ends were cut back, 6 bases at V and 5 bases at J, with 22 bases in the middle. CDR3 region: CASSKNRMTGAYGYTF. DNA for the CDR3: TGTGCCAGCAGCAAAAACCGTATGACAGGCGCTTATGGCTACACCTTC.

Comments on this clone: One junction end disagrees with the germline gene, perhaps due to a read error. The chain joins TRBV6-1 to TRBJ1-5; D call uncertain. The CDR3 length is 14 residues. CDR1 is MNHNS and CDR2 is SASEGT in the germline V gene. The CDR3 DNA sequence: TGTGCCAGCCGTGAGGCGGGGTCAGGTCAGCCCCAGCATTTT. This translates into CASREAGSGQPQHF.

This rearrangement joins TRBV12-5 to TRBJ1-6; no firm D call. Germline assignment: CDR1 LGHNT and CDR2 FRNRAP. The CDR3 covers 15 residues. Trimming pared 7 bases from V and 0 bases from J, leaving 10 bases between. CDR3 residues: CASAGEVSYNSPLHF. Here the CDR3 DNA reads TGTGCTAGTGCTGGGGAGGTCTCCTATAATTCACCCCTCCACTTT. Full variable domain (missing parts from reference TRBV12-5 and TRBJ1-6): DARVTQTPRHKVTEMGQEVTMRCQPILGHNTVFWYRQTMMQGLELLAYFRNRAPLDDSGMPKDRFSAEMPDATLATLKIQPSEPRDSAVYFCASAGEVSYNSPLHFGNGTRLTVT.

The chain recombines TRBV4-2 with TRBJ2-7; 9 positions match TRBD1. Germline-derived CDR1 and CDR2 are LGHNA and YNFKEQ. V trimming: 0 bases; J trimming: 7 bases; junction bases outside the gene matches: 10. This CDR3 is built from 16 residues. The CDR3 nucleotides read TGTGCCAGCAGCCAAGATCTGCGGGACAGGGTCATGGAGCAGTACTTC. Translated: CASSQDLRDRVMEQYF.

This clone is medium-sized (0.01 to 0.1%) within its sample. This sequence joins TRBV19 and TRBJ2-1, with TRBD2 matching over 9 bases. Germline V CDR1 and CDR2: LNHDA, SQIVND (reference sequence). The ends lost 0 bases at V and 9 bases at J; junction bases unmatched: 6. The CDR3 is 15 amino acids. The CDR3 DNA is TGTGCCAGTAGTATAGAGGTTAGCGGGAGTGCTGAGCAGTTCTTC. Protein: CASSIEVSGSAEQFF.

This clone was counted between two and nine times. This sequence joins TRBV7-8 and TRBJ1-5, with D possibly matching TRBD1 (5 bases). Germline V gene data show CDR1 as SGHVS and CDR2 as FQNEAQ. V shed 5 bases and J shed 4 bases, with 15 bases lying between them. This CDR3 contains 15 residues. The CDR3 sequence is CASSGGTAGNQPQHF. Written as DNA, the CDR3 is TGTGCCAGCAGCGGCGGGACGGCGGGGAATCAGCCCCAGCATTTT.

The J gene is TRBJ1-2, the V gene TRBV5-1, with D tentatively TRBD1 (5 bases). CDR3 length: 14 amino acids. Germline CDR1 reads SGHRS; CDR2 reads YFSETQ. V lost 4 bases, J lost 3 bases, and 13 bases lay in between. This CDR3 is CASSAGFQDYGYTF. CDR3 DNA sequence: TGCGCCAGCAGCGCAGGGTTTCAGGACTATGGCTACACCTTC.

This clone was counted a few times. In nucleotides, the CDR3 is TGTGCCAGTAGTCGCGGGACAGAGAGGACTGGCTACACCTTC. Its protein product is CASSRGTERTGYTF. The rearrangement uses TRBV19 and TRBJ1-2; 7 bases fit TRBD1. The length of the CDR3 is 14 residues. The V and J ends lost 5 bases and 7 bases, in that order; junction bases with no gene match: 10. CDR1 is LNHDA and CDR2 is SQIVND in the germline V gene (reference sequence).

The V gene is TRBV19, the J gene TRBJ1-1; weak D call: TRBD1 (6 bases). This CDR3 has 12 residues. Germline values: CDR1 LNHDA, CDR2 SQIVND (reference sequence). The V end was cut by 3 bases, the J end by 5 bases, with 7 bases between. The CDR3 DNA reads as TGTGCCAGTAGTATTCAGGGGACTGAAGCTTTCTTT. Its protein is CASSIQGTEAFF.

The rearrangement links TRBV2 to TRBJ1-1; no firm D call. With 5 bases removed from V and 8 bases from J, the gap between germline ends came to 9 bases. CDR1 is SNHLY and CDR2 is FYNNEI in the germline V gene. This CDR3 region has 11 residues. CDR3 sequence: CASSRTPEAFF. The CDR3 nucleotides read TGTGCCAGCAGTCGTACACCCGAAGCTTTCTTT.

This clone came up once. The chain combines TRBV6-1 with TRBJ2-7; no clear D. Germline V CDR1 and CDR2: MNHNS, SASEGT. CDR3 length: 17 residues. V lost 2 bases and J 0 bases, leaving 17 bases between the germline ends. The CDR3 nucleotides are TGTGCCAGCAGTGAAACCCCGGTACGGCACAGCTCCTACGAGCAGTACGTC. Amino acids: CASSETPVRHSSYEQYV.

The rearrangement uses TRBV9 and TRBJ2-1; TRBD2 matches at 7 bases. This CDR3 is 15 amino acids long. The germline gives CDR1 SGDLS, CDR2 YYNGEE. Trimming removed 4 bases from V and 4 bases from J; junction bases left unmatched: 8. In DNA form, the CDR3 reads TGTGCCAGCAGCCTCCGGGACTACCCTTACAATGAGCAGTTCTTC. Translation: CASSLRDYPYNEQFF.